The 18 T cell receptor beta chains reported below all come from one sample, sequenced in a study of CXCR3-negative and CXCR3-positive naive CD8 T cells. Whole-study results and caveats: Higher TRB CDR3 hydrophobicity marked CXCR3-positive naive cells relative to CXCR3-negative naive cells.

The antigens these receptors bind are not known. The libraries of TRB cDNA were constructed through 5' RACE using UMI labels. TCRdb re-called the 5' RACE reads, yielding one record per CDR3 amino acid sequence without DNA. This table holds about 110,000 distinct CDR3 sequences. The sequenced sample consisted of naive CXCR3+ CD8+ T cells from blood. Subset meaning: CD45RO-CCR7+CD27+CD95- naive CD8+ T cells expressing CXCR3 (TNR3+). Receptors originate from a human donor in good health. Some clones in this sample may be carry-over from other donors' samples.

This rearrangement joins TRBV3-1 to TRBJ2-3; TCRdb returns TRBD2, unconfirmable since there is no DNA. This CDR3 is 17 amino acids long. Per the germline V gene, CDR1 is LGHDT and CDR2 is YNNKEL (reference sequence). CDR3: CASSQGLWREEEDTQYF.

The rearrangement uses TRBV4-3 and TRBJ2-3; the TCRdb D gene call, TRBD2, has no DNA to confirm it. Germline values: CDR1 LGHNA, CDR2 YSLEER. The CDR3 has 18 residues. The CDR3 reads CASSRELQRGGDTDTQYF.

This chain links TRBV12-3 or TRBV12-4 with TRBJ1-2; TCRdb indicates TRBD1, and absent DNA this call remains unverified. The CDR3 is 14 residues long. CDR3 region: CATPAPRLDYGYTF.

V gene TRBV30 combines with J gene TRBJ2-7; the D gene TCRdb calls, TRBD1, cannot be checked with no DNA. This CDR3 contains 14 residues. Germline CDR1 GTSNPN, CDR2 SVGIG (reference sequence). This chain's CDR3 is CAWSVKGQAGEQYF.

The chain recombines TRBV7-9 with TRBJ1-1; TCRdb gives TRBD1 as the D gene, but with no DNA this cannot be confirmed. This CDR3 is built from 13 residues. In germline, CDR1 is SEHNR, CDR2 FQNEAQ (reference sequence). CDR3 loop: CASSRQGLTEAFF.

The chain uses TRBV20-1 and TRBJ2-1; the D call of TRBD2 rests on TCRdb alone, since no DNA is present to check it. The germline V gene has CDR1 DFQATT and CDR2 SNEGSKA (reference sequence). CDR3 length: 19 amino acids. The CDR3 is CSARDPGLKDPRSYNEQFF.

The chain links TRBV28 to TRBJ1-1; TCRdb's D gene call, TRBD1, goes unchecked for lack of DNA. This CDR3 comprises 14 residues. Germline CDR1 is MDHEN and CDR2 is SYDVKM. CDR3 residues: CASSPPEANTEAFF.

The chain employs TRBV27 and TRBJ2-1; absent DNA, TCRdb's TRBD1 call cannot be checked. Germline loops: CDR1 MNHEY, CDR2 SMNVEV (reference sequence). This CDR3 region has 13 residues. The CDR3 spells CASSFVAGNEQFF.

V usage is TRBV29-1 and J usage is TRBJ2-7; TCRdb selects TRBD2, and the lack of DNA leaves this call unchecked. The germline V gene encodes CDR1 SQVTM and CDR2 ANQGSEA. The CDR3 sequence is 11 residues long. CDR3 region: CSVQRTSGRRF.

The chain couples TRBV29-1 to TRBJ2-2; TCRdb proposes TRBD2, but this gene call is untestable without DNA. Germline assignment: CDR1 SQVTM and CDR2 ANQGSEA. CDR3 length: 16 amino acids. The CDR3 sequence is CSVEEGSTGYTGELFF.

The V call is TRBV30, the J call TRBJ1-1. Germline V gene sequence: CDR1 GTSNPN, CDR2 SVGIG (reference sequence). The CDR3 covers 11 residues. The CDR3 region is CAWSVSTEAFF.

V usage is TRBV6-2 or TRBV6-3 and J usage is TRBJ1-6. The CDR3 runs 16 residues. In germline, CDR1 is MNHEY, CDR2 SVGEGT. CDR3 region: CASSLQSPAGNSPLHF.

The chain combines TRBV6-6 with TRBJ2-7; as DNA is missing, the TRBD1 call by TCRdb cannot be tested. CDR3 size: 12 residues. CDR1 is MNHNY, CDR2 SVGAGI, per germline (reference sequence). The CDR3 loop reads CASRGGVDEQYF.

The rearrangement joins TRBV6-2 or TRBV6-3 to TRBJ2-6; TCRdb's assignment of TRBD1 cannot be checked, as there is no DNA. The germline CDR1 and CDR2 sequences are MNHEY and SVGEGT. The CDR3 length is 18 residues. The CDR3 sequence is CASSTPFGPTTWANVLTF.

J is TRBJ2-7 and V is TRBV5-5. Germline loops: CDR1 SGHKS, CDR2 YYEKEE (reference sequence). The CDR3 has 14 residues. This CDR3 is CASSGELRSYEQYF.

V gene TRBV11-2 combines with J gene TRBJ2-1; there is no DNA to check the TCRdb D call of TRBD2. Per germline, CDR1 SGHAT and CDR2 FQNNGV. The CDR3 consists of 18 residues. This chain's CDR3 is CASSWDNILAGTYNEQFF.

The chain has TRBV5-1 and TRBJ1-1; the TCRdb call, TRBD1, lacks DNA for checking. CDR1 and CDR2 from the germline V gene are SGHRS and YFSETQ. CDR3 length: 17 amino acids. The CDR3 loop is CASRSPTGVRGDTEAFF.

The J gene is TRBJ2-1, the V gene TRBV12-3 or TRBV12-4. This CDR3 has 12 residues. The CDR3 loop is CASTLLGNEQFF.